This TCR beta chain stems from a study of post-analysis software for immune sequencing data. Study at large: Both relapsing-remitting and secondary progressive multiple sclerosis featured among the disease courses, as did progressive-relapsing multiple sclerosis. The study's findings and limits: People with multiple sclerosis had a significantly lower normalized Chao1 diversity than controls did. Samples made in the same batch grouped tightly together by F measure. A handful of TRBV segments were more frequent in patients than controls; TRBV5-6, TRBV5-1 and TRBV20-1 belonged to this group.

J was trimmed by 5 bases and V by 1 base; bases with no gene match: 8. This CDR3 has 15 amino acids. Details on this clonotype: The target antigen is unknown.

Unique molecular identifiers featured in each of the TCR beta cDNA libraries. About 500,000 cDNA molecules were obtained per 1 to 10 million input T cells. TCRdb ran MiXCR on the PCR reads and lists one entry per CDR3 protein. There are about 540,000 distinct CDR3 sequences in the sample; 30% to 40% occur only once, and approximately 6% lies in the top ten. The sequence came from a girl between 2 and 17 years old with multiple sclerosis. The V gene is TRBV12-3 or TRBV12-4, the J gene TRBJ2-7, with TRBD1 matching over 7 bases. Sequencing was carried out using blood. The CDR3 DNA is TGTGCCAGCAGTTTAGATGGCACAGGGGCCCACGAGCAGTACTTC. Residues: CASSLDGTGAHEQYF.